This T cell receptor (beta chain) was obtained from a study of OX40 agonist ivuxolimab in advanced cancers. Turning to the study itself: Partial responses were seen in three patients, one with hepatocellular carcinoma and two with cutaneous melanoma.

Generated by immunoSEQ multiplex PCR, the TCRdb table keeps only in-frame clones and is missing some. The sample consists of under 25,000 clones, roughly 80% of them appearing once. With autoimmune disease history or systemic immunosuppression, patients were excluded. Baseline, cycle 4 day 1, and cycle 7 day 1 were the blood sampling points. The CDR3 sequence is 14 residues long. The V gene's germline CDR1 is MNHEY and CDR2 SVGAGI. With V trimmed by 6 bases and J by 3 bases, 0 bases remained unmatched. Sequences were derived from CD4+ or CD8+ T cells sorted from blood, sampled in a trial of the OX40 agonist ivuxolimab. J is TRBJ2-2 and V is TRBV6-5, with 11 nucleotides matching TRBD2. The TCR originated in an adult with an advanced solid tumor such as melanoma, head and neck, liver or kidney cancer. The CDR3 nucleotides are TGTGCCAGCAGACTAGCGGGGGACACCGGGGAGCTGTTTTTT. This translates into CASRLAGDTGELFF.